The 16 T cell receptor beta chains given below trace back to one sample, sequenced in a study of T-cell reconstitution after alpha-beta-depleted transplantation in children. Preparation of the TCRbeta library involved a method that used unique molecular identifiers. In TCRdb, the PCR reads were re-called with MiXCR into one record per CDR3 protein. The table records some 95,000 distinct CDR3 sequences, less than 25% of them present only once. The source was PBMCs, collected before TCRalphabeta/CD19-depleted stem cell transplant. These receptors came from a boy between 2 and 10 years old with acute lymphoblastic leukemia, due to receive a stem cell transplant.

This rearrangement joins TRBV24-1 to TRBJ1-5; the D is unclear. Germline V gene data show CDR1 as KGHDR and CDR2 as SFDVKD. The CDR3 has 12 amino acids. Trimming removed 5 bases at V and 5 bases at J, with 6 bases between. The CDR3 here is CATSGPDQPQHF. CDR3 coding DNA: TGTGCCACCAGTGGGCCGGATCAGCCCCAGCATTTT.

This clonotype was recorded only once. The V call is TRBV19, the J call TRBJ2-7, with 10 bases lining up with TRBD1. The CDR3 is 14 residues long. Unmatched junction bases numbered 5, after V lost 6 bases and J lost 3 bases. The germline V gene encodes CDR1 LNHDA and CDR2 SQIVND (reference sequence). The CDR3 sequence: CASSAGQGIYEQYF. The CDR3 region has the DNA TGTGCCAGTAGCGCGGGACAGGGGATCTACGAGCAGTACTTC. Drawing the rest from reference TRBV19 and TRBJ2-7, the complete variable domain is DGGITQSPKYLFRKEGQNVTLSCEQNLNHDAMYWYRQDPGQGLRLIYYSQIVNDFQKGDIAEGYSVSREKKESFPLTVTSAQKNPTAFYLCASSAGQGIYEQYFGPGTRLTVT.

The rearrangement joins TRBV7-2 to TRBJ1-1; D possibly corresponds to TRBD1 (6 bases). Trimming took 1 base from V and 5 from J, leaving 14 bases between them. Germline-derived CDR1 and CDR2 are SGHTA and FQGNSA. CDR3 length equals 15 residues. The CDR3 bases are TGTGCCAGCAGCTTAGTAGCGGGGGCGAGTACTGAAGCTTTCTTT. Its protein product is CASSLVAGASTEAFF.

The CDR3 bases are TGTGCCAGCAGTCTATCCACTGCCTATGGCTACACCTTC. This encodes CASSLSTAYGYTF. The rearrangement links TRBV28 to TRBJ1-2, with D hard to call. The V and J ends lost 5 bases and 4 bases respectively, with 11 bases between them. Germline loops: CDR1 MDHEN, CDR2 SYDVKM. CDR3 length: 13 residues.

The chain carries TRBV29-1 and TRBJ2-7, with a tentative D call TRBD1 (6 bases). V was pared by 4 bases and J by 0 bases, with 19 bases between. This CDR3 spans 16 amino acids. CDR1 is SQVTM and CDR2 is ANQGSEA in the germline V gene. The CDR3 region is CSVGDNGLGGSYEQYF. The CDR3, as DNA: TGCAGCGTTGGGGACAACGGTTTGGGTGGCTCCTACGAGCAGTACTTC.

This clonotype was counted between two and nine times. The genes are TRBV5-1 and TRBJ2-5; TRBD1 might be the D (6 bases). This CDR3 spans 14 amino acids. Per germline, CDR1 SGHRS and CDR2 YFSETQ. The germline V and J ends were trimmed by 4 bases and 2 bases, with 12 bases remaining between them. CDR3 bases: TGCGCCAGCAGCGCAGGACAGCTTCAAGAGACCCAGTACTTC. It codes for CASSAGQLQETQYF.

In its sample, this clonotype was seen a few times. The chain uses TRBV28 and TRBJ2-7, with a possible D match to TRBD2 (5 bases). The length of the CDR3 is 13 residues. Germline V CDR1 and CDR2: MDHEN, SYDVKM. V lost 11 bases and J lost 1, with 15 bases in between. The CDR3 loop reads CASQPGSSYEQYF. The CDR3, as DNA: TGTGCCTCCCAGCCGGGGAGTTCCTACGAGCAGTACTTC.

The genes are TRBV5-1 and TRBJ2-7; possibly TRBD2 for D (5 bases). Between the trimmed V and J ends, which lost 6 bases and 5 bases, there was a span of 15 bases. The CDR3 has 13 amino acids. CDR1 is SGHRS and CDR2 is YFSETQ in the germline V gene. The CDR3 region has the DNA TGCGCCAGCAACTTATTTCCCGGGGACGAGCAGTACTTC. This codes for CASNLFPGDEQYF. The entire variable domain, with the rest obtained from reference TRBV5-1 and TRBJ2-7, is as follows: KAGVTQTPRYLIKTRGQQVTLSCSPISGHRSVSWYQQTPGQGLQFLFEYFSETQRNKGNFPGRFSGRQFSNSRSEMNVSTLELGDSALYLCASNLFPGDEQYFGPGTRLTVT.

The rearrangement links TRBV5-4 to TRBJ2-1; tentative D call: TRBD1 (5 bases). V gave up 4 bases and J gave up 4 bases, with 15 bases separating them. This CDR3 comprises 15 residues. Germline CDR1 and CDR2: SGHNT and YYREEE (reference sequence). CDR3 protein: CASSRRQPTYNEQFF. CDR3 sequence (DNA): TGTGCCAGCAGCCGGAGACAGCCAACGTACAATGAGCAGTTCTTC.

The V gene is TRBV12-3 or TRBV12-4, the J gene TRBJ2-1; the D is unclear. The CDR3 extends over 14 amino acids. V gave up 5 bases and J gave up 5 bases, with 13 bases separating them. The CDR3 loop is CASSGPPTDNEQFF. CDR3 in DNA: TGTGCCAGCAGTGGACCCCCGACGGACAATGAGCAGTTCTTC.

The table lists this clonotype with a few counts. The V call is TRBV20-1, the J call TRBJ2-6; 7 bases match TRBD1. Germline V gene data show CDR1 as DFQATT and CDR2 as SNEGSKA (reference sequence). Germline trimming cut 5 bases from V and 10 bases from J; bases unmatched to any gene: 5. The CDR3 length is 12 residues. CDR3 coding DNA: TGCAGTGCTCCCCCGACAGGGAACGTCCTGACTTTC. This codes for CSAPPTGNVLTF.

This clonotype was found a few times. The chain uses TRBV5-5 and TRBJ1-4; TRBD1 is a possible D gene (5 bases). CDR1 SGHKS and CDR2 YYEKEE come from the germline V gene (reference sequence). The CDR3 covers 14 residues. V lost 0 bases and J 8 bases, leaving 11 bases between the germline ends. CDR3 sequence: CASSLETGREKLFF. The CDR3 DNA sequence: TGTGCCAGCAGCTTGGAGACGGGGCGGGAAAAACTGTTTTTT.

This clonotype was counted between two and nine times. V gene TRBV11-2 combines with J gene TRBJ2-3, with D possibly being TRBD2 (6 bases). The CDR3 covers 17 residues. Germline-derived CDR1 and CDR2 are SGHAT and FQNNGV. V was cut by 3 bases and J by 5 bases, with 21 bases left in between. CDR3 sequence (DNA): TGTGCCAGCAGCTTCTCTATTAGCGGAGGGGCTGGAGATACGCAGTATTTT. It yields the protein CASSFSISGGAGDTQYF.

The V and J genes are TRBV20-1 and TRBJ2-5; 7 bases match TRBD1. Germline V gene data show CDR1 as DFQATT and CDR2 as SNEGSKA (reference sequence). Trimming took 6 bases from V and 3 from J; bases not matched to a gene: 7. The CDR3 has 13 amino acids. This CDR3 reads CSAKGQVKETQYF. CDR3 in DNA: TGCAGTGCCAAAGGACAGGTGAAAGAGACCCAGTACTTC.

The chain combines TRBV29-1 with TRBJ1-3, with TRBD1 matching over 9 bases. The CDR3 has 11 residues. Germline V gene lookup returns CDR1 SQVTM and CDR2 ANQGSEA. J was trimmed by 8 bases and V by 7 bases; bases with no gene match: 3. CDR3 amino acids: CSAGQGDTIYF. The CDR3 DNA reads as TGCAGCGCGGGACAGGGAGACACCATATATTTT.

In its sample, this clonotype was seen many times. The rearrangement uses TRBV3-1 and TRBJ2-2; D not resolved. The CDR3 runs 13 residues. Germline CDR1 reads LGHDT; CDR2 reads YNNKEL (reference sequence). V lost 8 bases and J 7 bases, leaving 14 bases between the germline ends. The CDR3 bases are TGTGCCAGCGGAAGGCTTGAGAGCGGGGAGCTGTTTTTT. Protein sequence: CASGRLESGELFF.